This T cell receptor beta chain was found in a study of cytomegalovirus exposure and HLA in healthy donors. The PCR made use of 60 Vbeta and 13 Jbeta primers. Original processing notes: A later analysis counted around 74 million unique TCR beta chains, some 12 million shared. Here immunoSEQ multiplex PCR was the method, and the copy in TCRdb shows in-frame clones only, minus some. From that table come the V and J calls and clone size; the DNA was used to work out D and trimming. This table has roughly 200,000 clones, about 84% appearing once. Findings and caveats of the study: HLA restriction was apparent for most CMV-associated TCR beta chains in a later analysis.

To note about this clone: Its antigen remains unidentified.

The receptor comes from a woman in her twenties or thirties in good health and CMV-seropositive. The sequenced sample consisted of PBMCs.

The CDR3 loop reads CASSLAVAGALRSYNEQFF. CDR3 sequence (DNA): TGTGCCAGCAGCTTAGCCGTAGCGGGGGCCCTCCGCTCCTACAATGAGCAGTTCTTC. J is TRBJ2-1 and V is TRBV11-2; 9 bases are shared with TRBD2. The CDR3 spans 19 residues. Germline CDR1 and CDR2: SGHAT and FQNNGV. Germline trimming cut 1 base from V and 0 bases from J; bases unmatched to any gene: 10.